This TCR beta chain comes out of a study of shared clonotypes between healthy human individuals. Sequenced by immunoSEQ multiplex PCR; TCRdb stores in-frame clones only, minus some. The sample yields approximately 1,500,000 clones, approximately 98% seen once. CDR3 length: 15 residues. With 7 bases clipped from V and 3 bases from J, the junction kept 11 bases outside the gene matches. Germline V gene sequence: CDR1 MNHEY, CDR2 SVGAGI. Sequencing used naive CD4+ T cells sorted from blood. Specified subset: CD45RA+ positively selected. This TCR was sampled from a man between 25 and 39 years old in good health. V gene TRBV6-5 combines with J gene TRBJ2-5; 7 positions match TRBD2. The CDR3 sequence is CASTPIRAGEETQYF. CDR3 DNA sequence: TGTGCCAGCACCCCCATCAGGGCGGGAGAAGAGACCCAGTACTTC.